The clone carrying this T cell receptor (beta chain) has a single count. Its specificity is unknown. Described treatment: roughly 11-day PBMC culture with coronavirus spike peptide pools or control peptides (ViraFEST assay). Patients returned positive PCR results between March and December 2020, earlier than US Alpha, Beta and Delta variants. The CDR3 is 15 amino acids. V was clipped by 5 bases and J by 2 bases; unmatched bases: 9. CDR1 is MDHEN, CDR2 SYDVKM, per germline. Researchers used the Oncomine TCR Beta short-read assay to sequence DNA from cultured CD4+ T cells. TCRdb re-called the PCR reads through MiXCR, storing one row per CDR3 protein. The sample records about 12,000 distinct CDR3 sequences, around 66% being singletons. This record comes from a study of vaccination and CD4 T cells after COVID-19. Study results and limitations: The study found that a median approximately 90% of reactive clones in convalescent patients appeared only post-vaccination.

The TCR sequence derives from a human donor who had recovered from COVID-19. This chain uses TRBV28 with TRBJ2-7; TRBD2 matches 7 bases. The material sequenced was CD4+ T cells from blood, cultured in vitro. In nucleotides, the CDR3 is TGTGCCAGCAGTAGCGGACTAGATAACACCTACGAGCAGTACTTC. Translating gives CASSSGLDNTYEQYF. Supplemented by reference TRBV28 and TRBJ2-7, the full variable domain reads DVKVTQSSRYLVKRTGEKVFLECVQDMDHENMFWYRQDPGLGLRLIYFSYDVKMKEKGDIPEGYSVSREKKERFSLILESASTNQTSMYLCASSSGLDNTYEQYFGPGTRLTVT.